A single sample gave rise to the 19 T cell receptor beta chains below, sequenced in a study of control samples from healthy donors and cancer patients. The data were produced by immunoSEQ multiplex PCR, yet TCRdb's version contains in-frame clones alone and is incomplete. The sample comprises about 180,000 clones, 85% to 95% of which are singletons, and around 1.3% rests with the top ten. The sequencing input was blood. These receptors all stem from a woman aged 18 to 35 in good health.

This chain joins TRBV6-2 or TRBV6-3 and TRBJ1-4; 7 positions agree with TRBD1. The length of the CDR3 is 14 residues. The V gene's germline CDR1 is MNHEY and CDR2 SVGEGT. Trimming removed 2 bases from V and 8 bases from J; junction bases left unmatched: 5. The CDR3 DNA is TGTGCCAGCAGTTACGCAGGGGGGAACGAAAAACTGTTTTTT. It encodes CASSYAGGNEKLFF.

The V gene is TRBV10-2, the J gene TRBJ2-3, with TRBD1 identical over 11 bases. Germline V CDR1 and CDR2: WSHSY, SAAADI. The CDR3 consists of 15 residues. Trimming took 6 bases from V and 6 from J; bases not matched to a gene: 8. CDR3 DNA sequence: TGCGCCAGCAGCCCCAGGACAGGGGGCTTGGATACGCAGTATTTT. This translates into CASSPRTGGLDTQYF.

This chain uses TRBV5-6 with TRBJ2-7; the D gene is possibly TRBD2 (6 bases). The germline gives CDR1 SGHDT, CDR2 YYEEEE. V was pared by 5 bases and J by 3 bases, with 9 bases between. The CDR3 is 12 residues long. The CDR3 reads CASSSGGYEQYF. The CDR3, as DNA: TGTGCCAGCAGTTCCGGGGGCTACGAGCAGTACTTC. Complete variable domain (other parts from reference TRBV5-6 and TRBJ2-7): DAGVTQSPTHLIKTRGQQVTLRCSPKSGHDTVSWYQQALGQGPQFIFQYYEEEERQRGNFPDRFSGHQFPNYSSELNVNALLLGDSALYLCASSSGGYEQYFGPGTRLTVT.

In this sample, this clone turned up once. CDR3 nucleotide sequence: TGTGCCAGCAGTTTCGACAGAGACTCCTACAATGAGCAGTTCTTC. Translated, it gives CASSFDRDSYNEQFF. The V gene is TRBV6-2 or TRBV6-3, the J gene TRBJ2-1; maybe TRBD1 (5 bases). The CDR3 has 15 amino acids. Germline V CDR1 and CDR2: MNHEY, SVGEGT. V gave up 4 bases and J gave up 0 bases, with 10 bases separating them.

The chain carries TRBV7-8 and TRBJ1-1, with 8 bases lining up with TRBD1. The V segment lost 5 bases and the J segment 0 bases; nucleotides outside the gene matches: 11. The CDR3 is 17 residues long. The V gene's germline CDR1 is SGHVS and CDR2 FQNEAQ. CDR3 coding DNA: TGTGCCAGCAGCGTATACCTAGGACAGGGTATGAACACTGAAGCTTTCTTT. The encoded protein is CASSVYLGQGMNTEAFF.

The chain employs TRBV9 and TRBJ2-5; 8 nucleotides line up with TRBD2. CDR1 and CDR2 from the germline V gene are SGDLS and YYNGEE. With 0 bases clipped from V and 2 bases from J, the junction kept 3 bases outside the gene matches. There are 15 residues in the CDR3. CDR3 sequence (DNA): TGTGCCAGCAGCGTAGGACTAGCGCTGCAAGAGACCCAGTACTTC. Translation gives CASSVGLALQETQYF.

The chain couples TRBV28 to TRBJ2-1; TRBD2 agrees at 9 bases. Germline loops: CDR1 MDHEN, CDR2 SYDVKM. Germline trimming cut 7 bases from V and 0 bases from J; bases unmatched to any gene: 4. The CDR3 has 15 amino acids. CDR3 loop: CASTSGKSSYNEQFF. CDR3 DNA: TGTGCCAGCACTAGCGGGAAAAGCTCCTACAATGAGCAGTTCTTC.

The chain joins TRBV9 to TRBJ1-6; tentatively, D is TRBD1 (6 bases). The length of the CDR3 is 15 residues. The germline V gene encodes CDR1 SGDLS and CDR2 YYNGEE. V lost 0 bases and J 7 bases, leaving 11 bases between the germline ends. The CDR3 coding sequence is TGTGCCAGCAGCGTAGAGGGGGGTAGCAATTCACCCCTCCACTTT. As protein: CASSVEGGSNSPLHF.

The chain combines TRBV15 with TRBJ2-5, with a possible D match to TRBD1 (5 bases). The CDR3 has 13 residues. The germline gives CDR1 LNHNV, CDR2 YYDKDF (reference sequence). Trimming pared 3 bases from V and 2 bases from J, leaving 7 bases between. The CDR3 coding sequence is TGTGCCACCAGCAGCAGGGCGCAAGAGACCCAGTACTTC. Amino acids: CATSSRAQETQYF.

The chain carries TRBV7-2 and TRBJ2-1; perhaps D is TRBD1 or TRBD2 (5 bases each). The V gene lost 3 bases and the J gene lost 5 bases, with 17 bases spanning the gap. Germline lookup yields CDR1 SGHTA and CDR2 FQGNSA. The CDR3 totals 16 residues. CDR3 sequence (DNA): TGTGCCAGCAGCTTGGGTGGGGGATTAGCTCACAATGAGCAGTTCTTC. It encodes CASSLGGGLAHNEQFF.

The chain recombines TRBV9 with TRBJ2-7, with no clear D. Between the trimmed V and J ends, which lost 4 bases and 2 bases, there was a span of 13 bases. CDR1 and CDR2 from the germline V gene are SGDLS and YYNGEE. The CDR3 loop spans 14 amino acids. The CDR3 loop reads CASSTSRQAYEQYF. CDR3 nucleotides: TGTGCCAGCAGCACCTCCAGGCAGGCCTACGAGCAGTACTTC.

The count of this clone is one. The genes are TRBV7-2 and TRBJ2-4; D is unresolved. With 3 bases removed from V and 2 bases from J, the gap between germline ends came to 11 bases. This CDR3 is built from 15 residues. Germline V CDR1 and CDR2: SGHTA, FQGNSA. CDR3 DNA sequence: TGTGCCAGCAGCTTGGATTTGTCGCCCAAAAACATTCAGTACTTC. The encoded protein is CASSLDLSPKNIQYF.

The V call is TRBV5-1, the J call TRBJ1-2, with TRBD1 as a possible D gene (5 bases). The V end lost 2 bases, the J end lost 6 bases, and 17 bases lay between the germline ends. The CDR3 has 15 amino acids. Germline V gene data show CDR1 as SGHRS and CDR2 as YFSETQ. CDR3 sequence reads: CASSFGPGRADGYTF. Written as DNA, the CDR3 is TGCGCCAGCAGCTTCGGACCGGGCAGGGCCGATGGCTACACCTTC. The full variable domain, rest sourced from reference TRBV5-1 and TRBJ1-2, is KAGVTQTPRYLIKTRGQQVTLSCSPISGHRSVSWYQQTPGQGLQFLFEYFSETQRNKGNFPGRFSGRQFSNSRSEMNVSTLELGDSALYLCASSFGPGRADGYTFGSGTRLTVV.

This chain joins TRBV7-2 and TRBJ2-3; no firm D call. Trimming left V 2 bases short and J 4 bases short, with 10 bases between. This CDR3 has 14 residues. Germline assignment: CDR1 SGHTA and CDR2 FQGNSA. CDR3 bases: TGTGCCAGCAGCTTATATCCCGGACCAGATACGCAGTATTTT. This gives the protein CASSLYPGPDTQYF.

J is TRBJ2-1 and V is TRBV9; possibly TRBD1 for D (6 bases). This CDR3 has 15 residues. Germline V gene sequence: CDR1 SGDLS, CDR2 YYNGEE. The ends were cut back, 0 bases at V and 3 bases at J, with 10 bases in the middle. The CDR3 DNA is TGTGCCAGCAGCGTAGGTCAGGGGATCTACAATGAGCAGTTCTTC. It encodes CASSVGQGIYNEQFF.

The genes are TRBV6-1 and TRBJ2-5; weak D call: TRBD1 (6 bases). The V gene's germline CDR1 is MNHNS and CDR2 SASEGT. The CDR3 contains 12 residues. Trimming cost V 6 bases and J 2 bases, with 7 bases left between them. This CDR3 reads CASSRGQETQYF. Here the CDR3 DNA reads TGTGCCAGCAGCAGGGGACAAGAGACCCAGTACTTC.

The CDR3 reads CATYGGPDESYEQYF. CDR3 coding DNA: TGTGCCACTTACGGAGGTCCTGACGAATCCTACGAGCAGTACTTC. The chain has TRBV10-3 and TRBJ2-7; D is possibly TRBD2 (5 bases). The V end was cut by 10 bases, the J end by 1 base, with 20 bases between. Germline V gene data show CDR1 as ENHRY and CDR2 as SYGVKD. The CDR3 is made up of 15 amino acids.

The V and J genes are TRBV19 and TRBJ1-5; the D gene is possibly TRBD1 (5 bases). CDR3 length: 15 amino acids. V was trimmed by 6 bases and J by 9 bases, leaving 21 bases between them. Germline lookup yields CDR1 LNHDA and CDR2 SQIVND (reference sequence). The CDR3: CASSIGDSPFWPQHF. CDR3 DNA: TGTGCCAGTAGCATCGGGGACTCCCCGTTTTGGCCCCAGCATTTT. The full variable domain, in which reference TRBV19 and TRBJ1-5 provide the parts outside the CDR3, is DGGITQSPKYLFRKEGQNVTLSCEQNLNHDAMYWYRQDPGQGLRLIYYSQIVNDFQKGDIAEGYSVSREKKESFPLTVTSAQKNPTAFYLCASSIGDSPFWPQHFGDGTRLSIL.

Here the CDR3 reads CASSKAPQLVSGNTIYF. In DNA form, the CDR3 reads TGTGCCAGCAGCAAAGCGCCACAGCTAGTCTCTGGAAACACCATATATTTT. The rearrangement uses TRBV21-1 and TRBJ1-3. TRBV21-1 is given as a pseudogene. The CDR3 is 17 amino acids.